The present TCR beta chain was sequenced within a study of OX40 agonist ivuxolimab in advanced cancers. About the research overall: Patients' therapy was ivuxolimab, an antibody that acts as an agonist of OX40 (CD134). Those enrolled were roughly 80% male, with a mean age of about 66 years and ages from about 20 to 85.

Produced via immunoSEQ multiplex PCR; TCRdb's table is partial and in-frame only. The top ten clones hold about a tenth of a sample with about 38,000 clones, roughly 90% of them seen once. General study results and limits: Mean expanded clone counts were higher in CD8+ than CD4+ T cells.

The table lists this clone with a count of one. Its antigen remains unknown. This receptor was identified in an adult with an advanced solid tumor such as melanoma, head and neck, liver or kidney cancer. This specimen was CD4+ or CD8+ T cells sorted from blood, taken in a trial of the OX40 agonist ivuxolimab.

The CDR3 nucleotides are TGTGCCAGCAGTGAACATCCCGAGCAGTACTTC. Translating gives CASSEHPEQYF. This chain uses TRBV6-5 with TRBJ2-7, with D unclear. Germline V gene sequence: CDR1 MNHEY, CDR2 SVGAGI. This CDR3 has 11 amino acids. The germline V and J ends were trimmed by 5 bases and 6 bases, with 8 bases remaining between them.